A selection of T cell receptor beta chains follows, all from one sample in a study of blood T cell repertoires in COVID-19. Sequencing was performed with immunoSEQ multiplex PCR; in TCRdb, only in-frame clones are kept and a portion is missing. The repertoire consists of about 120,000 clones, with 80% to 90% occurring once and the leading ten covering approximately 2.3%. The specimen sequenced was peripheral blood. Receptors were obtained from a woman aged 45-65 years with acute or convalescent COVID-19. CDR3s include the opening cysteine and the closing phenylalanine or tryptophan. A D gene is named only where the DNA matches it firmly. Clone size, where shown, is once, few, many, or a class for clones that have expanded.

clone size	V gene	J gene	D gene	CDR3 DNA	CDR3 protein
-	TRBV5-1	TRBJ2-3	-	TGCGCCAGCAGCTGGCCTTCCCCAGATACGCAGTATTTT	CASSWPSPDTQYF
few	TRBV6-1	TRBJ1-5	-	TGTGCCAGCAGTGAATATAGATCTCAGCCCCAGCATTTT	CASSEYRSQPQHF
-	TRBV30	TRBJ1-5	-	TGTGCCTGGAGTAGTCGGGGGGATCAGCCCCAGCATTTT	CAWSSRGDQPQHF
-	TRBV7-2	TRBJ2-7	TRBD2	TGTGCCAGCAGCCCATATAGCGGGTCTACCTACGAGCAGTACTTC	CASSPYSGSTYEQYF
few	TRBV3-1/TRBV3-2	TRBJ1-5	-	TGTGCCAGCAGCCGGGGGCTTATGGCCAATCAGCCCCAGCATTTT	CASSRGLMANQPQHF
-	TRBV3-1/TRBV3-2	TRBJ2-3	TRBD2	TGTGCCAGCAGCCATGACCCCGGGGGGAGCTCAGATACGCAGTATTTT	CASSHDPGGSSDTQYF
-	TRBV11-2	TRBJ1-6	-	TGTGCCAGCAGCTTGACGGACGGGGGTTCACCCCTCCACTTT	CASSLTDGGSPLHF
-	TRBV6-5	TRBJ1-2	-	TGTGCCAGCAGGCCAGGGGCCGGATGGTATGGCTACACCTTC	CASRPGAGWYGYTF
-	TRBV11-2	TRBJ1-2	-	TGTGCCAGCAGCTTAGTCGGAGCAGCCCGGCGAGATGGCTACACCTTC	CASSLVGAARRDGYTF
-	TRBV27	TRBJ1-1	TRBD1	TGTGCCAGCAGTTTCGGGGGGACAGGGGTGAACACTGAAGCTTTCTTT	CASSFGGTGVNTEAFF
-	TRBV10-3	TRBJ2-3	-	TGTGCCATCAGCACAGGGCGAGGCACAGATACGCAGTATTTT	CAISTGRGTDTQYF
-	TRBV18	TRBJ1-1	-	TGTGCCAGCTCACTCCTTCCTATCCCGGAGGGGCGGAGGACTGAAGCTTTCTTT	CASSLLPIPEGRRTEAFF
-	TRBV24-1	TRBJ2-1	-	TGTGCCACCAGTGATGCGCTAGCCTATGAGCAGTTCTTC	CATSDALAYEQFF
-	TRBV10-3	TRBJ1-3	TRBD1	TGTGCCATCAGTGAGAGGCGTCAGGGGGCTAGTGGAAACACCATATATTTT	CAISERRQGASGNTIYF
-	TRBV11-2	TRBJ1-1	-	TGTGCCAGCAGCTTTACGGTTGAAGCTTTCTTT	CASSFTVEAFF
-	TRBV4-1	TRBJ2-7	-	TGCGCCAGCAGCCAAGTTGAGTACCTAGAGCAGTACTTC	CASSQVEYLEQYF
-	TRBV27	TRBJ2-7	TRBD2	TGTGCCAGCAGTCGGGGGGTAGGGGCGGCAAGCTCCTACGAGCAGTACTTC	CASSRGVGAASSYEQYF
-	TRBV5-6	TRBJ2-7	TRBD2	TGTGCCAGCAGCGACGGACTAGCGGACTTCTCCTACGAGCAGTACTTC	CASSDGLADFSYEQYF
-	TRBV12-2	TRBJ2-1	-	TGTGCAAGTCGCCTGAAACTAGCTCGCTCCTACAATGAGCAGTTCTTC	CASRLKLARSYNEQFF
-	TRBV18	TRBJ1-3	-	TGTGCCACCCTCATCAACCCAACTTCTGGAAACACCATATATTTT	CATLINPTSGNTIYF
-	TRBV9	TRBJ1-1	-	TGTGCCAGCAACCTTCCGGGGGGGAACACTGAAGCTTTCTTT	CASNLPGGNTEAFF
-	TRBV19	TRBJ1-3	-	TGTGCCAGTAGTATCCATGTACAAACTGGAAACACCATATATTTT	CASSIHVQTGNTIYF
once	TRBV5-1	TRBJ1-1	-	TGCGCCAGCAGCGAGACCAGGGCAAACACTGAAGCTTTCTTT	CASSETRANTEAFF
-	TRBV11-3	TRBJ1-5	-	TGTGCCAGCAGCTTAGGCGGGGCCAGCAATCAGCCCCAGCATTTT	CASSLGGASNQPQHF
-	TRBV23-1	TRBJ2-1	-	TGCGCCAGCAGTCAATGTCTTCTCCAACCGGCCTACAATGAGCAGTTCTTC	CASSQCLLQPAYNEQFF
-	TRBV7-9	TRBJ2-1	-	TGTGCCAGCAGCGGAGGGACAGAGGGTAACAATGAGCAGTTCTTC	CASSGGTEGNNEQFF
-	TRBV27	TRBJ2-1	-	TGTGCCAGCAGTTTAGAGGGATTAGGAAATGAGCAGTTCTTC	CASSLEGLGNEQFF
-	TRBV30	TRBJ2-2	-	TGTGCCTGGAGTGCTAGCCCCGGGGAGCTGTTTTTT	CAWSASPGELFF
once	TRBV27	TRBJ2-1	TRBD2	TGTGCCAGCAGCCTCACTAGCGGGGAATCCTACAATGAGCAGTTCTTC	CASSLTSGESYNEQFF
-	TRBV14	TRBJ2-3	TRBD1	TGTGCCAGCAGCCAAGAGAGATTCGGACAGGGGACCACAGATACGCAGTATTTT	CASSQERFGQGTTDTQYF
-	TRBV7-2	TRBJ2-1	TRBD2	TGTGCCAGCAGCTTAGAGGCGGGGGGTTCCTACAATGAGCAGTTCTTC	CASSLEAGGSYNEQFF
-	TRBV9	TRBJ2-5	-	TGTGCCAGCAGCGTAGACGGGAGAGGAGGGACCCAGTACTTC	CASSVDGRGGTQYF
-	TRBV12-3/TRBV12-4	TRBJ2-5	TRBD1	TGTGCCAGCGGTGAGACAGGGGTGGAGACCCAGTACTTC	CASGETGVETQYF
-	TRBV6-5	TRBJ2-7	-	TGTGCCAGCAGTTACTCGGGAGGAGGCGAGCAGTACTTC	CASSYSGGGEQYF
-	TRBV24-1	TRBJ2-7	-	TGTGCCACCAGTGATCCAAGAGGGCCGGAACCCTACGAGCAGTACTTC	CATSDPRGPEPYEQYF